Listed below are T cell receptor beta chains from one sample, sequenced in a study of blood T cells in healthy people across ages. TCRdb re-analysed the 5' RACE reads in MiXCR, keeping a single row per CDR3 protein. Found here are more than 800,000 distinct CDR3 sequences, less than 50% of them singletons; the top ten hold approximately 20%. Material: blood. The source of these receptors is a woman aged 55-69 years in good health. CDR3s include the opening cysteine and the closing phenylalanine or tryptophan. A D gene is named only where the DNA matches it firmly. Some rows have no size entry. The others give once, few or many, or a class for an expanded clone.

CDR3nt,CDR3aa,v_gene,abundance,j_gene,d_gene
TGTGCCACCCGACAGGGAATGGAGGATGAGCAGTTCTTC,CATRQGMEDEQFF,TRBV24-1,few,TRBJ2-1,TRBD1
TGTGCCAGCAGCTCCCGGGGAGAGTGGGACCATGAGCAGTTCTTC,CASSSRGEWDHEQFF,TRBV4-2,.,TRBJ2-1,.
TGTGCCAGCAGTTTAACCCGAGGGGGTTACGAGCAGTACTTC,CASSLTRGGYEQYF,TRBV28,.,TRBJ2-7,.
TGCAGTGCTATGGACAAGAGCAATGAGCAGTTCTTC,CSAMDKSNEQFF,TRBV20-1,once,TRBJ2-1,.
TGCAGTGCTGAAGCGGGAGGGGTTTACGAGCAGTTCTTC,CSAEAGGVYEQFF,TRBV20-1,.,TRBJ2-1,TRBD2
TGTGCCACCTCGGAAAGGGACGCCTGGATGGCAGATACGCAGTATTTT,CATSERDAWMADTQYF,TRBV24-1,few,TRBJ2-3,.
TGTGCCATCAGTTGGTCAGGACAGGGGTTATACAATGAGCAGTTCTTC,CAISWSGQGLYNEQFF,TRBV10-3,.,TRBJ2-1,TRBD1
TGTGCCACCAGCCCGGACAGGGAAGAGAACACCGGGGAGCTGTTTTTT,CATSPDREENTGELFF,TRBV10-3,.,TRBJ2-2,TRBD1
TGCAGTGCTAGAGTCCCGACTGGGATTTACAATGAGCAGTTCTTC,CSARVPTGIYNEQFF,TRBV20-1,.,TRBJ2-1,.
TGCGCCAGCAGCTTGGAGGGTAGGTCCTACGAGCAGTACTTC,CASSLEGRSYEQYF,TRBV5-1,.,TRBJ2-7,.
TGTGCCAGCAGTTTAATGGCGAGGACCCAGTACTTC,CASSLMARTQYF,TRBV12-3/TRBV12-4,few,TRBJ2-5,.
TGCAGCTCCTCACGGGAGCGGGAGAGGAGTGAGCAGTTCTTC,CSSSRERERSEQFF,TRBV29-1,.,TRBJ2-1,TRBD2
TGTGCCAGCAGCTTAGCGGGTGAGGCCCCAGATACGCAGTATTTT,CASSLAGEAPDTQYF,TRBV7-8,.,TRBJ2-3,.
TGTGCCAGCATCTTATCTAGGCTGCAGCAGTTCTTC,CASILSRLQQFF,TRBV7-9,.,TRBJ2-1,.
TGTGCCAGCAGTTCCTTGACCCCCGGATCGAGGAATGAGCAGTTCTTC,CASSSLTPGSRNEQFF,TRBV28,.,TRBJ2-1,.
TGTGCCAGCAGCCCCCGGTACAGGGCTGGGGCCAACGTCCTGACTTTC,CASSPRYRAGANVLTF,TRBV7-6,.,TRBJ2-6,.
TGTGCCAGCAGCGCTAGCGGGACTGAGGCGGGGAAGCAGTACTTC,CASSASGTEAGKQYF,TRBV9,.,TRBJ2-5,TRBD2
TGTGCCAGCAGTTACCTAGCGGGTACAAATGAGCAGTTCTTC,CASSYLAGTNEQFF,TRBV6-5,.,TRBJ2-1,TRBD2
TGCGCCAGCAGCCCGGGGACAGCCCGTAATGAAAAACTGTTTTTT,CASSPGTARNEKLFF,TRBV5-1,once,TRBJ1-4,TRBD1
TGCAGTGCTAGAGTAAATGAAAAACTGTTTTTT,CSARVNEKLFF,TRBV20-1,.,TRBJ1-4,.
TGTGCCAGCAGTATCCGGGACAGGGGGCAAGAGACCCAGTACTTC,CASSIRDRGQETQYF,TRBV28,many,TRBJ2-5,TRBD1
TGTGCCAGCAGTTTGGGGAATCATCCCTACGGGGAGACCCAGTACTTC,CASSLGNHPYGETQYF,TRBV27,few,TRBJ2-5,.
TGCAGTGCTAGAGTTAGGGGTCTTACTCTTCCCTTCAATGAGCAGTTCTTC,CSARVRGLTLPFNEQFF,TRBV20-1,.,TRBJ2-1,.
TGTGCCAGCAGTACCGCTAGTCTAGGCACAGATACGCAGTATTTT,CASSTASLGTDTQYF,TRBV27,.,TRBJ2-3,.
TGTGCCAGCAGCAAAGCTAGCGGGACATTAGCCAAAAACATTCAGTACTTC,CASSKASGTLAKNIQYF,TRBV21-1,.,TRBJ2-4,.
TGTGCCAGCAGTTTAATGTCTGGGGCCAACGTCCTGACTTTC,CASSLMSGANVLTF,TRBV27,.,TRBJ2-6,.
TGTGCCAGCAGCGCGGGAGCATCCTACAATGAGCAGTACTTC,CASSAGASYNEQYF,TRBV9,.,TRBJ2-7,.
TGCAGTGCTAGTGGGGCAATCTCCCTCCACGAGCAGTACTTC,CSASGAISLHEQYF,TRBV20-1,few,TRBJ2-7,.